Listed here are 10 T cell receptor beta chains from one sample, sequenced in a study of blood T cell repertoires in COVID-19. Generated by immunoSEQ multiplex PCR, the TCRdb table keeps only in-frame clones and is missing some. The table shows more than 85,000 clones, with approximately 68% occurring only once. The sequenced sample consisted of peripheral blood. All receptors derive from a woman in her sixties with acute or convalescent COVID-19.

A word on this clone: Different DNA sequences within this sample yield the same CDR3. The chain recombines TRBV9 with TRBJ1-1, with D tentatively TRBD1 (6 bases). Germline V CDR1 and CDR2: SGDLS, YYNGEE. V shed 3 bases and J shed 1 base, with 13 bases lying between them. The CDR3 length is 15 residues. CDR3 in DNA: TGTGCCAGCAGCGCCCGGACAGACTCGAACACTGAAGCTTTCTTT. It is translated as CASSARTDSNTEAFF.

The chain is built from TRBV28 and TRBJ2-3; D may be TRBD2 (5 bases). The germline CDR1 and CDR2 sequences are MDHEN and SYDVKM. Trimming pared 4 bases from V and 3 bases from J, leaving 14 bases between. CDR3 length: 15 residues. In nucleotides, the CDR3 is TGTGCCAGCAGTTGGACGGGGAAGGGAACAGATACGCAGTATTTT. Protein product: CASSWTGKGTDTQYF.

In its sample, this clone was seen a few times. The chain has TRBV6-5 and TRBJ1-6; the D gene is possibly TRBD1 (5 bases). Germline loops: CDR1 MNHEY, CDR2 SVGAGI. The ends were cut back, 10 bases at V and 5 bases at J, with 15 bases in the middle. This CDR3 region has 14 residues. The CDR3 DNA is TGTGCCACCGCGGGGGAATGGAATAATTCACCCCTCCACTTT. It is translated as CATAGEWNNSPLHF.

This chain joins TRBV6-6 and TRBJ2-5; TRBD1 agrees at 10 bases. J gave up 2 bases and V 6 bases, and 18 bases lay outside the gene matches. Per germline, CDR1 MNHNY and CDR2 SVGAGI (reference sequence). This CDR3 has 19 amino acids. The CDR3 region has the DNA TGTGCCAGCAGCGACTACCCGACAGGGGGCGCGAGGAGGCAAGAGACCCAGTACTTC. Protein sequence: CASSDYPTGGARRQETQYF.

The chain combines TRBV4-3 with TRBJ2-3; D is ambiguous. The ends were cut back, 3 bases at V and 5 bases at J, with 3 bases in the middle. This CDR3 region has 11 residues. The V gene's germline CDR1 is LGHNA and CDR2 YSLEER. The CDR3 nucleotides are TGCGCCAGCAGCCACAGAGATACGCAGTATTTT. It encodes CASSHRDTQYF.

V gene TRBV6-5 combines with J gene TRBJ1-2; D is ambiguous. There are 13 residues in the CDR3. Per the germline V gene, CDR1 is MNHEY and CDR2 is SVGAGI. Trimming stripped 6 bases from V and 8 bases from J, with 16 bases between. This CDR3 is CASSPPTMWGYTF. CDR3 DNA: TGTGCCAGCAGCCCCCCTACTATGTGGGGCTACACCTTC.

This clone was observed a handful of times. The chain uses TRBV5-1 and TRBJ2-2; 8 positions match TRBD1. The CDR3 has 15 amino acids. With 4 bases clipped from V and 6 bases from J, the junction kept 8 bases outside the gene matches. Germline V gives CDR1 SGHRS, CDR2 YFSETQ. CDR3 region: CASSQRTTGAGELFF. CDR3 in DNA: TGCGCCAGCAGCCAGAGAACGACAGGGGCCGGGGAGCTGTTTTTT.

The chain links TRBV5-4 to TRBJ1-2; 10 bases fit TRBD1. From germline, CDR1 is SGHNT and CDR2 YYREEE (reference sequence). Trimming removed 3 bases from V and 4 bases from J; junction bases left unmatched: 6. This CDR3 comprises 15 residues. The CDR3 DNA follows: TGTGCCAGCAGCTCACACCGGGACAGGGGCTATGGCTACACCTTC. It is translated as CASSSHRDRGYGYTF.

The V and J genes are TRBV10-2 and TRBJ2-3, with TRBD2 matching over 11 bases. Germline-derived CDR1 and CDR2 are WSHSY and SAAADI. The CDR3 runs to 19 residues. Trimming took 2 bases from V and 3 from J; bases not matched to a gene: 13. CDR3 in amino acids: CASSEAEEETSGATDTQYF. CDR3 coding DNA: TGCGCCAGCAGTGAGGCCGAAGAGGAGACTAGCGGGGCGACAGATACGCAGTATTTT.

The J gene is TRBJ1-5, the V gene TRBV18, with 7 positions matching TRBD1. V lost 2 bases to trimming and J lost 5 bases; unmatched junction nucleotides: 6. The CDR3 has 15 residues. The germline V gene has CDR1 KGHSH and CDR2 LQKENI. The DNA of the CDR3 is TGTGCCAGCTCACCAGCTCCCGACAGGGATCAGCCCCAGCATTTT. This translates into CASSPAPDRDQPQHF.